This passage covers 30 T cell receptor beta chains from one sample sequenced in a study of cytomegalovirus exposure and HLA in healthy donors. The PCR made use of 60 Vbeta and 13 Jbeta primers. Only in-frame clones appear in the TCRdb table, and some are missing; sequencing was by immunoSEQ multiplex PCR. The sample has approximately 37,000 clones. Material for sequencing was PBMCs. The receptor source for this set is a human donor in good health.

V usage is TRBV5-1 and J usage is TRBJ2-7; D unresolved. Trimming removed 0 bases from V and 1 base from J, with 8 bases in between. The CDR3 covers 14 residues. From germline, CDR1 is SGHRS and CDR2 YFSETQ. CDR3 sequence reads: CASSLVDKSYEQYF. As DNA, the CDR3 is TGCGCCAGCAGCTTGGTCGACAAGTCCTACGAGCAGTACTTC. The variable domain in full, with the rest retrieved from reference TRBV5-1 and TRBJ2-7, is KAGVTQTPRYLIKTRGQQVTLSCSPISGHRSVSWYQQTPGQGLQFLFEYFSETQRNKGNFPGRFSGRQFSNSRSEMNVSTLELGDSALYLCASSLVDKSYEQYFGPGTRLTVT.

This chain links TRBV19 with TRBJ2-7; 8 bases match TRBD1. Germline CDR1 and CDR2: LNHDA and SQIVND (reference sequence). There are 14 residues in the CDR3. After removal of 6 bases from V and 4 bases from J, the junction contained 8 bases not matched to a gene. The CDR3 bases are TGTGCCAGTAGCCTCCCAGGGGGCGAGTACGAGCAGTACTTC. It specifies CASSLPGGEYEQYF.

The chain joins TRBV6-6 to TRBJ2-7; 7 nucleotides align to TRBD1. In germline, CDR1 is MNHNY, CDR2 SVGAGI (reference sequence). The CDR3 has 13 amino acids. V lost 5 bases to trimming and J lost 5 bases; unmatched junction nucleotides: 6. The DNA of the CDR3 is TGTGCCAGCAGTCAACCGACAGGGAACGAGCAGTACTTC. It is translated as CASSQPTGNEQYF.

Here the CDR3 reads CASSIDAQISYEQYF. The CDR3 DNA sequence: TGTGCCAGTAGTATAGATGCCCAGATCTCCTACGAGCAGTACTTC. This rearrangement joins TRBV19 to TRBJ2-7, with unresolved D. The CDR3 length is 15 residues. Germline V gives CDR1 LNHDA, CDR2 SQIVND (reference sequence). V was cut by 0 bases and J by 0 bases, with 9 bases left in between. Full variable domain (missing parts from reference TRBV19 and TRBJ2-7): DGGITQSPKYLFRKEGQNVTLSCEQNLNHDAMYWYRQDPGQGLRLIYYSQIVNDFQKGDIAEGYSVSREKKESFPLTVTSAQKNPTAFYLCASSIDAQISYEQYFGPGTRLTVT.

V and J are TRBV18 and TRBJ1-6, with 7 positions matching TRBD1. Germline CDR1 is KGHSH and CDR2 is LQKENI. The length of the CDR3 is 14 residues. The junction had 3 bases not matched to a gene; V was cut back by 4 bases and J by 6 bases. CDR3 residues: CASSRDSLNSPLHF. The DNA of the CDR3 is TGTGCCAGCTCACGGGACAGCCTTAATTCACCCCTCCACTTT.

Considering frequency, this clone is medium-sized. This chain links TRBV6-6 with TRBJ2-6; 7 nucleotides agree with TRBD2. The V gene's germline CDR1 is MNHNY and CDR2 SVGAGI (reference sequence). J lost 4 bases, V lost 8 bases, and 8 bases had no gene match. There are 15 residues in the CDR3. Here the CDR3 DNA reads TGTGCCAGCTGTAGCGCAGCGGGGGGGGCCAACGTCCTGACTTTC. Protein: CASCSAAGGANVLTF.

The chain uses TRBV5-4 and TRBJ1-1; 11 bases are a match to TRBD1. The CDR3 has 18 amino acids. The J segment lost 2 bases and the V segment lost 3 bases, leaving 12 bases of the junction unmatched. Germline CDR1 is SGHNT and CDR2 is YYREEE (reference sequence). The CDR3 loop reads CASSSYRDRGFLNTEAFF. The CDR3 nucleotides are TGTGCCAGCAGCTCGTACCGGGACAGGGGGTTCCTAAACACTGAAGCTTTCTTT.

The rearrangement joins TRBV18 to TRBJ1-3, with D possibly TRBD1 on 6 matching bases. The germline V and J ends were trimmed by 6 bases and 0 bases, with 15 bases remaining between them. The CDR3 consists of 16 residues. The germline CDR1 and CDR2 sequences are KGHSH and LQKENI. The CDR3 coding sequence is TGTGCCAGCTCGGGGATGACAGGACTCTCTGGAAACACCATATATTTT. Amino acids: CASSGMTGLSGNTIYF.

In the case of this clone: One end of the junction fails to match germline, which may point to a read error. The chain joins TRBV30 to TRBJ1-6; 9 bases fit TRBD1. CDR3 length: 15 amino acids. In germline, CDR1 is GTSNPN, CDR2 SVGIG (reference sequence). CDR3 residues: CAWSRQGGPRSHLHF. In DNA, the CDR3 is TGTGCCTGGAGTCGACAGGGGGGACCGCGTTCACACCTCCACTTT.

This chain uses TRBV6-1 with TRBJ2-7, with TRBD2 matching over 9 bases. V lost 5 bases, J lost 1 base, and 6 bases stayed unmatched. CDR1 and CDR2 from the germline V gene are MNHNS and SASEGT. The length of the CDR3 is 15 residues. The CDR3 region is CASSLTAGGSYEQYF. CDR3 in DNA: TGTGCCAGCAGTCTAACCGCGGGGGGGTCCTACGAGCAGTACTTC.

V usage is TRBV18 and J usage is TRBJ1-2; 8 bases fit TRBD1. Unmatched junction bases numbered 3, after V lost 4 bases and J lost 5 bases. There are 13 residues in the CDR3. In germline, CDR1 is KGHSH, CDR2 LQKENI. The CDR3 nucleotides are TGTGCCAGCTCACTGGGACAGGCGTATGGCTACACCTTC. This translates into CASSLGQAYGYTF.

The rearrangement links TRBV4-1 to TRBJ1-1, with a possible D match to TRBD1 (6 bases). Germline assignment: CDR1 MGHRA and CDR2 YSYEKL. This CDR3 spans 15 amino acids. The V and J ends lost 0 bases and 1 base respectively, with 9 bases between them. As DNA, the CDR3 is TGCGCCAGCAGCCAAGATCGCAGGGGGAACACTGAAGCTTTCTTT. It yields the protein CASSQDRRGNTEAFF.

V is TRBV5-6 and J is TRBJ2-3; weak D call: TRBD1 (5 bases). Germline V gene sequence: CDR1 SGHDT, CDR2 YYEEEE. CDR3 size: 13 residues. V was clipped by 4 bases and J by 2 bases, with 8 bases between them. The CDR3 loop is CASSTTVTDTQYF. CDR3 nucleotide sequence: TGTGCCAGCAGCACGACAGTCACAGATACGCAGTATTTT.

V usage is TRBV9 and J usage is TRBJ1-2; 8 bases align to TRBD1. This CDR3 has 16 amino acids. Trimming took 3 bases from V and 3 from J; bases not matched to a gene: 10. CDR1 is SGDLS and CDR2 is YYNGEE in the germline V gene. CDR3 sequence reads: CASSARTGQGDYGYTF. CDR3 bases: TGTGCCAGCAGCGCTAGGACAGGGCAGGGGGACTATGGCTACACCTTC.

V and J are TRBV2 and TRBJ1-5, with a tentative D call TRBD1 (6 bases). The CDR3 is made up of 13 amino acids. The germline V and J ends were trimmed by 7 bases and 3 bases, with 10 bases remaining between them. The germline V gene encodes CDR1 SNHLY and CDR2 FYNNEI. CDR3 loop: CASKGQSNQPQHF. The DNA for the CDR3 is TGTGCCAGCAAAGGACAGTCCAATCAGCCCCAGCATTTT.

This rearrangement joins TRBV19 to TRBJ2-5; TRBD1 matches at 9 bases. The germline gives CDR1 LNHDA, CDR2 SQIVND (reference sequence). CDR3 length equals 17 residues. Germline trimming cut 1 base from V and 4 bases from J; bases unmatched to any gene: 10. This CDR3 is CASSIVTGTGGRETQYF. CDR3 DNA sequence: TGTGCCAGTAGTATAGTCACTGGCACAGGGGGCCGAGAGACCCAGTACTTC.

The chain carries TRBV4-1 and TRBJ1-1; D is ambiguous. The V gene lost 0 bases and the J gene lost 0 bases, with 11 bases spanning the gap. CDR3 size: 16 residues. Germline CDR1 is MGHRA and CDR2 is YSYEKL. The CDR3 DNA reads TGCGCCAGCAGCCAAGAAGTAGGGAGGCTGAACACTGAAGCTTTCTTT. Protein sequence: CASSQEVGRLNTEAFF.

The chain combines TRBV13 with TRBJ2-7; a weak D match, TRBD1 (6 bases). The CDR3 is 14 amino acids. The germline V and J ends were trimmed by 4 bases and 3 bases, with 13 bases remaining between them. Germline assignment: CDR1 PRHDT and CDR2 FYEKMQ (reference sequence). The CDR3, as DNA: TGTGCCAGCAGCTACCGGGACAAGATCTACGAGCAGTACTTC. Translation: CASSYRDKIYEQYF.

CDR3 region: CASSPDRGQGTEAFF. CDR3 sequence (DNA): TGCGCCAGCAGCCCGGACAGGGGGCAAGGCACTGAAGCTTTCTTT. V is TRBV5-1 and J is TRBJ1-1, with 11 bases lining up with TRBD1. The germline V gene encodes CDR1 SGHRS and CDR2 YFSETQ. CDR3 length: 15 residues. V trimming: 4 bases; J trimming: 4 bases; junction bases outside the gene matches: 6.

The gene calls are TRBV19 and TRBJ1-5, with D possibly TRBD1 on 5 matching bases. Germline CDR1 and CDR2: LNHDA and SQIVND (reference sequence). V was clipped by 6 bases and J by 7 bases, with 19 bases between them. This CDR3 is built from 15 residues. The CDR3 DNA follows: TGTGCCAGTAGATACGGGGGTCCCTTATACCAGCCCCAGCATTTT. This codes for CASRYGGPLYQPQHF.

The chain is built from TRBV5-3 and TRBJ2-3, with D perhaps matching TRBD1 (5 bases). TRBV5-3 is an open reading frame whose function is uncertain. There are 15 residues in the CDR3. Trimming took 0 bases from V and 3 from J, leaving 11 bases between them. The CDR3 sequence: CARSLGRRGTDTQYF. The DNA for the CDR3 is TGTGCCAGAAGCTTGGGACGAAGGGGTACAGATACGCAGTATTTT.

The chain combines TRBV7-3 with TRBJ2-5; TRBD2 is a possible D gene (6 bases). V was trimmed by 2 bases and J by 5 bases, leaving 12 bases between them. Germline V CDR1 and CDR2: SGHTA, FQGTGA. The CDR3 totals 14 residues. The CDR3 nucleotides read TGTGCCAGCAGCTTAGCGGGAACCGGGGAGACCCAGTACTTC. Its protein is CASSLAGTGETQYF.

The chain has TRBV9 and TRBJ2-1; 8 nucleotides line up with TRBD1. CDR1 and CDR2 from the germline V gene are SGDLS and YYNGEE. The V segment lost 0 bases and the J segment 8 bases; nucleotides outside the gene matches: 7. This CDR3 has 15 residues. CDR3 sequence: CASSVEPNRGDEQFF. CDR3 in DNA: TGTGCCAGCAGCGTAGAACCCAACAGGGGGGATGAGCAGTTCTTC.

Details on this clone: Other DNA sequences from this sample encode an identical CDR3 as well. For the CDR3, the DNA is TGTGCCAGCAGCCTTCTTGGACAGGGACCCTACGAGCAGTACTTC. This gives the protein CASSLLGQGPYEQYF. The chain couples TRBV5-6 to TRBJ2-7; 8 positions match TRBD1. The CDR3 is 15 residues long. With 4 bases clipped from V and 2 bases from J, the junction kept 8 bases outside the gene matches. From germline, CDR1 is SGHDT and CDR2 YYEEEE.

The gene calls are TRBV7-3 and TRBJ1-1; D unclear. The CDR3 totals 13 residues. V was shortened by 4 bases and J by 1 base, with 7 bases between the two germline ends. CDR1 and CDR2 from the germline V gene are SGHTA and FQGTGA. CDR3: CASSSQRNTEAFF. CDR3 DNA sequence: TGTGCCAGCAGCTCCCAGCGGAACACTGAAGCTTTCTTT.

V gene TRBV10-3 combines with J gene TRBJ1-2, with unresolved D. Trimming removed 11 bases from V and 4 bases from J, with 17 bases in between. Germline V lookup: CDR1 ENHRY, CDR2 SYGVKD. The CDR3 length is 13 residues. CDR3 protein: CAAGGQAGYGYTF. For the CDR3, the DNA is TGTGCCGCTGGAGGTCAGGCGGGCTATGGCTACACCTTC.

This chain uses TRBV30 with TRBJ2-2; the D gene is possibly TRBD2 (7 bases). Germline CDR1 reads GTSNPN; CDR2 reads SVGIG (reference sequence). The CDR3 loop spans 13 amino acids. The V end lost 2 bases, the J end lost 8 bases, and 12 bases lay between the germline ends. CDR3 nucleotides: TGTGCCTGGAGTCTAGGGGGAGGGGGGGAGCTGTTTTTT. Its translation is CAWSLGGGGELFF.

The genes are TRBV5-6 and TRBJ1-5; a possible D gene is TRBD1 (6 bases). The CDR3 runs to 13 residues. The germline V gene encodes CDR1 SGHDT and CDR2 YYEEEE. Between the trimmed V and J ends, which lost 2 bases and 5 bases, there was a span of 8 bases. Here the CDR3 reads CASSLGGDQPQHF. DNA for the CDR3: TGTGCCAGCAGCTTAGGGGGGGATCAGCCCCAGCATTTT. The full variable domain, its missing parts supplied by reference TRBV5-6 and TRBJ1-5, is DAGVTQSPTHLIKTRGQQVTLRCSPKSGHDTVSWYQQALGQGPQFIFQYYEEEERQRGNFPDRFSGHQFPNYSSELNVNALLLGDSALYLCASSLGGDQPQHFGDGTRLSIL.

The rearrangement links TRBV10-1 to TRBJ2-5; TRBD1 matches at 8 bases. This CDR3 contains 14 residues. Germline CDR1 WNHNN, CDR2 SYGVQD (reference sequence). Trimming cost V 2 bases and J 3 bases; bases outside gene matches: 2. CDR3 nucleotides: TGCGCCAGCAGTGAGGCAGGGGGCGAAGAGACCCAGTACTTC. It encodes CASSEAGGEETQYF.

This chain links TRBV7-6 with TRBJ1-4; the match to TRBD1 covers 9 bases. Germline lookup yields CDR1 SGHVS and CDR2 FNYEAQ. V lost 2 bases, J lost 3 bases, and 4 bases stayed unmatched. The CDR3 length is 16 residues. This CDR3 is CASSLRDRDPNEKLFF. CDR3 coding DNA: TGTGCCAGCAGCTTACGGGACAGGGACCCTAATGAAAAACTGTTTTTT.